What follows describes a single TCR beta chain. Clones were read by immunoSEQ multiplex PCR, and TCRdb kept only the in-frame ones, dropping some. Of roughly 160,000 clones in the sample, 85% to 90% are singletons; the top ten hold approximately 2%. CDR3 size: 16 residues. The ends were cut back, 2 bases at V and 6 bases at J, with 16 bases in the middle. Germline loops: CDR1 SGHTA, CDR2 FQGNSA. The data stem from a study of blood T cell repertoires in COVID-19. J is TRBJ2-2 and V is TRBV7-2; D possibly corresponds to TRBD2 (7 bases). This TCR was sampled from a middle-aged man who had recovered from COVID-19. What was sequenced was peripheral blood. CDR3 DNA sequence: TGTGCCAGCAGCTTATGGGGGGCGGGAGTGCCCGGGGAGCTGTTTTTT. Its protein is CASSLWGAGVPGELFF. Filled out from reference TRBV7-2 and TRBJ2-2, the complete variable domain reads GAGVSQSPSNKVTEKGKDVELRCDPISGHTALYWYRQSLGQGLEFLIYFQGNSAPDKSGLPSDRFSAERTGGSVSTLTIQRTQQEDSAVYLCASSLWGAGVPGELFFGEGSRLTVL.